This TCR beta chain comes out of a study of post-analysis software for immune sequencing data (dated by TCRdb to the mid-2010s). For context, the study as a whole: Recorded disease courses included relapsing-remitting, secondary progressive and progressive-relapsing multiple sclerosis, with some patients lacking subtype annotation. Patient repertoires were compared against roughly 10 previously published healthy control repertoires from donors aged roughly 6 to 25 years. A subset of samples was prepared in parallel using single-end sample barcoding, then pooled and co-amplified after Illumina adapter ligation.

To prepare the library, PCR was applied. TCRdb lists the instrument as Illumina HiSeq 2500. Unique molecular identifiers were incorporated into TCR beta cDNA libraries to reduce PCR and sequencing biases. Some 500,000 cDNA molecules were obtained per 1 to 10 million input T cells, so each molecule approximated one T cell. The patient libraries were prepared and sequenced with the same protocol used for the earlier healthy control dataset. Within a given batch, samples were prepared together, multiplexed and sequenced on the same HiSeq lane. Processing in the source paper ran as follows. Raw barcoded reads were processed with MIGEC, discarding single-read molecular identifier groups before consensus assembly and CDR3 extraction. Clonotype tables were post-analysed with VDJtools, and diversity was normalized by down-sampling all datasets to the smallest sample size. Repertoire overlap clustering matched CDR3 amino acid but not nucleotide sequences to correct batch-related cross-sample contamination. In-frame beta chains were kept once TCRdb had trimmed the public reads at Q25 with fastp and called clones with MiXCR. Identical CDR3 protein sequences are pooled into one entry, listed with their most common genes and DNA. The V and J calls follow TCRdb's processing rather than the paper's. Here the sample has some 690,000 distinct CDR3 sequences; roughly 29% occur a single time. Around 0.55% of the sample is held by the ten biggest clonotypes.

To demonstrate the VDJtools post-analysis software, the study profiled TCR beta repertoires from the peripheral blood of 10 to 15 young patients with multiple sclerosis. The multiple sclerosis patients were children and adolescents between roughly 6 and 16 years of age. General study outcomes and caveats: Strong co-clustering of samples prepared in the same batch was shown by direct clustering with F measure, prompting a batch-effect correction. The control group was slightly older than the multiple sclerosis patient group. Significantly higher frequencies in patients than in controls were found for five or six TRBV segments, including TRBV5-6, TRBV5-1 and TRBV20-1. Significantly lower normalized Chao1 diversity was found in multiple sclerosis patients than in controls, suggesting substantial peripheral T-cell clonal expansion.

Concerning this clonotype itself: Its target antigen remains unknown. No much larger clone exists at a distance of one base, and base qualities are not known.

Measured from the cysteine to the phenylalanine, the CDR3 is 11 residues long. The entry retains the CDR3 DNA only, 33 bases that are in frame from base 1. Cut back by 4 bases and 12 bases, the V and J ends lie 10 bases apart. CDR1 and CDR2 are drawn from the germline V gene: LGHNT, FRNRAP. This clonotype originated in a girl aged 10 to 17 with multiple sclerosis. Input material: blood. The chain joins TRBV12-5 to TRBJ2-1, with the D gene too uncertain to name. CDR3 sequence: CASGSPGGQFF. The nucleotides read TGTGCTAGTGGTTCGCCGGGTGGGCAGTTCTTC.